A single sample is the source of the 18 T cell receptor beta chains below, sequenced in a study of CD8 T cells in ankylosing spondylitis. Findings and caveats of the study: Made up of eight or nine highly homologous variants, a TCR beta motif appeared characteristic of ankylosing spondylitis blood.

TCRdb passed the 5' RACE reads through MiXCR, listing each CDR3 protein once. The sample consists of hundreds of thousands of distinct CDR3 sequences, about an eighth of them appearing once. The antigens for these receptors are not known. Specimen: blood, either unsorted or a sorted T cell fraction (not recorded which). These receptors originate from a male donor with ankylosing spondylitis.

This clonotype was recorded once. Given a much more abundant clone one base away, this may be a read error. The rearrangement links TRBV12-3 or TRBV12-4 to TRBJ2-6; D gene unclear. Trimming removed 11 bases from V and 2 bases from J, with 10 bases in between. The CDR3 length is 13 residues. CDR3 amino acids: CAAKIPGANVLTF. CDR3 DNA sequence: TGTGCCGCCAAGATCCCTGGGGCCAACGTCCTGACTTTC.

At least ten counts were recorded for this clonotype. The chain combines TRBV20-1 with TRBJ2-1, with D perhaps matching TRBD1 or TRBD2 (5 bases each). Trimming pared 5 bases from V and 4 bases from J, leaving 12 bases between. Germline V gene lookup returns CDR1 DFQATT and CDR2 SNEGSKA (reference sequence). The CDR3 totals 13 residues. CDR3 region: CSAARGWYNEQFF. DNA of the CDR3: TGCAGTGCTGCGAGGGGTTGGTACAATGAGCAGTTCTTC.

This clonotype was observed a handful of times. This rearrangement joins TRBV6-1 to TRBJ2-7; D might be TRBD1 (6 bases). Deletions cut 11 bases from V and 7 bases from J, with 21 bases between. Germline V gives CDR1 MNHNS, CDR2 SASEGT. The CDR3 runs 13 residues. CDR3: CAGSWTVVLEQYF. The CDR3 DNA reads as TGTGCCGGTTCATGGACAGTCGTCTTAGAGCAGTACTTC.

This clonotype occurred a few times. The rearrangement uses TRBV28 and TRBJ2-7; D is possibly TRBD2 (5 bases). The CDR3 is 14 amino acids. Germline V CDR1 and CDR2: MDHEN, SYDVKM. V lost 2 bases to trimming and J lost 3 bases, with 11 bases between them. The CDR3 is CASSLIGEIYEQYF. The CDR3 DNA is TGTGCCAGCAGTTTAATTGGGGAGATCTACGAGCAGTACTTC.

This clonotype has a count of ten or more. The chain joins TRBV20-1 to TRBJ1-5; a weak D match, TRBD1 (5 bases). V was clipped by 5 bases and J by 6 bases, with 17 bases between them. The CDR3 spans 14 residues. Germline V gene lookup returns CDR1 DFQATT and CDR2 SNEGSKA (reference sequence). The CDR3 region is CSAAGGSQGQPQHF. The CDR3 bases are TGCAGTGCTGCTGGGGGATCTCAGGGTCAGCCCCAGCATTTT.

This clonotype was detected many times. The rearrangement links TRBV6-4 to TRBJ2-2; no definite D call. CDR1 MRHNA and CDR2 SNTAGT come from the germline V gene. The CDR3 extends over 13 amino acids. The V gene lost 1 base and the J gene lost 5 bases, with 5 bases spanning the gap. CDR3 DNA: TGTGCCAGCAGTGACTTGGGAACCGGGGAGCTGTTTTTT. Translating gives CASSDLGTGELFF.

The rearrangement uses TRBV20-1 and TRBJ2-5; D perhaps matches TRBD1 (7 bases). The V end lost 3 bases, the J end lost 5 bases, and 16 bases lay between the germline ends. This CDR3 has 14 amino acids. Germline CDR1 and CDR2: DFQATT and SNEGSKA (reference sequence). CDR3 nucleotides: TGCAGTGCTAGGGCACCAGGGGGGAAGGAGACCCAGTACTTC. This translates into CSARAPGGKETQYF.

The chain links TRBV20-1 to TRBJ2-6, with 12 nucleotides matching TRBD2. This CDR3 comprises 19 residues. CDR1 and CDR2 from the germline V gene are DFQATT and SNEGSKA (reference sequence). V dropped 5 bases and J dropped 6; count of bases not matched to a gene: 17. This CDR3 is CSAARTSGENLWVANVLTF. The CDR3 DNA follows: TGCAGTGCTGCCCGGACTAGCGGGGAAAACCTCTGGGTGGCCAACGTCCTGACTTTC.

The chain uses TRBV20-1 and TRBJ2-3, with TRBD2 identical over 8 bases. Per the germline V gene, CDR1 is DFQATT and CDR2 is SNEGSKA (reference sequence). The CDR3 covers 17 residues. J was trimmed by 0 bases and V by 0 bases; bases with no gene match: 8. The CDR3 bases are TGCAGTGCTAGAGATCCGGCCGGGGGGGGTAGCACAGATACGCAGTATTTT. It translates to CSARDPAGGGSTDTQYF.

A few counts support this clonotype. V gene TRBV12-3 or TRBV12-4 combines with J gene TRBJ1-1; no clear D. This CDR3 has 14 residues. V was trimmed by 3 bases and J by 1 base, leaving 9 bases between them. The CDR3 coding sequence is TGTGCCAGCAGTTTTCGCGGTAAGAACACTGAAGCTTTCTTT. Encoded protein: CASSFRGKNTEAFF.

The rearrangement uses TRBV20-1 and TRBJ2-1; TRBD2 agrees at 7 bases. Trimming took 3 bases from V and 4 from J; bases not matched to a gene: 9. The CDR3 has 15 residues. Per germline, CDR1 DFQATT and CDR2 SNEGSKA (reference sequence). The CDR3: CSARGGWRAYNEQFF. The CDR3 nucleotides are TGCAGTGCTAGGGGGGGGTGGCGGGCTTACAATGAGCAGTTCTTC.

This clonotype has a handful of counts. The chain employs TRBV9 and TRBJ1-2; no definite D call. Germline assignment: CDR1 SGDLS and CDR2 YYNGEE. CDR3 length equals 13 residues. V was shortened by 3 bases and J by 3 bases, with 9 bases between the two germline ends. DNA for the CDR3: TGTGCCAGCAGCGGGCCAGCCCACTATGGCTACACCTTC. Protein: CASSGPAHYGYTF.

V gene TRBV6-1 combines with J gene TRBJ2-7, with D perhaps matching TRBD2 (5 bases). V dropped 6 bases and J dropped 2 bases, with 17 bases sitting between them. Germline V gene sequence: CDR1 MNHNS, CDR2 SASEGT. The CDR3 extends over 15 amino acids. The CDR3 protein is CASSRPRTETYEQYF. In nucleotides, the CDR3 is TGTGCCAGCAGCAGACCAAGGACTGAAACCTACGAGCAGTACTTC.

About this clonotype: The germline gene is not matched at one end of the junction; a read error may be the cause. The chain carries TRBV20-1 and TRBJ2-7, with 8 bases matching TRBD1. The CDR3 runs to 16 residues. Germline V gives CDR1 DFQATT, CDR2 SNEGSKA (reference sequence). This CDR3 reads CCARDPRTGMNYEQYF. In DNA, the CDR3 is TGCTGTGCTAGAGACCCAAGGACAGGGATGAACTACGAGCAGTACTTC.

The CDR3 protein is CASRLTRGEQYF. The CDR3 DNA sequence: TGTGCCAGCAGGCTGACCCGGGGGGAGCAGTACTTC. V gene TRBV6-1 combines with J gene TRBJ2-7; maybe TRBD2 (6 bases). This CDR3 spans 12 amino acids. CDR1 is MNHNS and CDR2 is SASEGT in the germline V gene. The germline V and J ends were trimmed by 6 bases and 7 bases, with 13 bases remaining between them.

The chain combines TRBV27 with TRBJ2-4; a weak D match, TRBD2 (5 bases). The CDR3 consists of 15 residues. Trimming pared 7 bases from V and 0 bases from J, leaving 13 bases between. CDR1 MNHEY and CDR2 SMNVEV come from the germline V gene (reference sequence). This CDR3 reads CASTQSGIAKNIQYF. In nucleotides, the CDR3 is TGTGCCAGCACCCAATCGGGGATAGCCAAAAACATTCAGTACTTC.

Ten or more counts support this clonotype. The chain links TRBV5-6 to TRBJ2-4; D is perhaps TRBD1 (6 bases). The CDR3 extends over 12 amino acids. V lost 2 bases and J 16 bases, leaving 16 bases between the germline ends. CDR1 SGHDT and CDR2 YYEEEE come from the germline V gene. CDR3 sequence: CASSLKDSSPYF. The CDR3 DNA reads as TGTGCCAGCAGCTTAAAGGACAGTTCCCCTTACTTC.

In this sample, this clonotype turned up many times. The chain combines TRBV28 with TRBJ2-5; 8 bases map to TRBD2. J lost 4 bases, V lost 8 bases, and 18 bases had no gene match. The CDR3 is 17 residues long. The germline V gene encodes CDR1 MDHEN and CDR2 SYDVKM. The DNA of the CDR3 is TGTGCCAGCTTATGGAGGATTAGCGGGAAGGTTGGAGAGACCCAGTACTTC. It encodes CASLWRISGKVGETQYF.